The T cell receptor beta chain described here comes from a study of OX40 agonist ivuxolimab in advanced cancers. On the study more broadly: Six ivuxolimab dose levels, 0.01 to 10 mg/kg, were given intravenously every 2 weeks. Partial responses were seen in three patients, one with hepatocellular carcinoma and two with cutaneous melanoma. Whole-study results and caveats: With doses of 0.1 to 3.0 mg/kg, CD4+ and CD8+ blood T cells had undergone clonal expansion by week 6.

Comment on this clone: Its matching antigen is unknown.

The CDR3 has 12 amino acids. Germline CDR1 is KGHSH and CDR2 is LQKENI. V was shortened by 4 bases and J by 8 bases, with 9 bases between the two germline ends. Here immunoSEQ multiplex PCR was the method, and the copy in TCRdb shows in-frame clones only, minus some. The table records 95,000 to 100,000 clones, approximately 80% of them present only once. This sequence was found in an adult with an advanced solid tumor such as melanoma, head and neck, liver or kidney cancer. The material was CD4+ or CD8+ T cells sorted from blood, obtained in a trial of the OX40 agonist ivuxolimab. The chain couples TRBV18 to TRBJ2-1; D is undetermined. The DNA for the CDR3 is TGTGCCAGCTCACGAGTTATCGATGAGCAGTTCTTC. Encoded protein: CASSRVIDEQFF.